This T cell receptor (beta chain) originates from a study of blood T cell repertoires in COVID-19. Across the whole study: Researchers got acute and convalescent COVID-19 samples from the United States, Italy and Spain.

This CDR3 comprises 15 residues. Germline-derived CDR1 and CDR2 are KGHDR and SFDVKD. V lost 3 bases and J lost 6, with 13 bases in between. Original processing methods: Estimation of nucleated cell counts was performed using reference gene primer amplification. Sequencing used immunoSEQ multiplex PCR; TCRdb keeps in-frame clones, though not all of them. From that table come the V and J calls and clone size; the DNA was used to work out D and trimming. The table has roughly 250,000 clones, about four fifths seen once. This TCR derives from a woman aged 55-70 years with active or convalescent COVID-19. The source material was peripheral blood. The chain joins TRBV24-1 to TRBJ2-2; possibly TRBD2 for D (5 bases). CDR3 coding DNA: TGTGCCACCAGTGATGTCGATCAGGAGGCCGGGGAGCTGTTTTTT. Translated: CATSDVDQEAGELFF.